One and the same sample provided the 14 T cell receptor beta chains below, sequenced in a study of response to subunit inactivated influenza vaccine. TCRdb independently ran MiXCR on the RT-PCR reads; one entry per CDR3 protein. The data contain hundreds of thousands of distinct CDR3 sequences, roughly 18% of them singletons. The specimen was PBMCs from blood, collected more than 4 days after vaccination. These receptors were collected from a man aged 45-60 years who received an inactivated influenza vaccine.

This clonotype was found many times. The chain is built from TRBV5-6 and TRBJ2-1; D is undetermined. The germline CDR1 and CDR2 sequences are SGHDT and YYEEEE. Deletions cut 3 bases from V and 1 base from J, with 14 bases between. This CDR3 spans 16 amino acids. The CDR3 is CASSSPHRSSYNEQFF. CDR3 DNA: TGTGCCAGCAGCTCACCCCATCGTTCGTCCTACAATGAGCAGTTCTTC.

This clonotype was counted only a few times. This rearrangement joins TRBV20-1 to TRBJ2-1; D is possibly TRBD1 or TRBD2 (5 bases each). Germline CDR1 reads DFQATT; CDR2 reads SNEGSKA (reference sequence). The CDR3 contains 13 residues. V was clipped by 8 bases and J by 0 bases, with 11 bases between them. In nucleotides, the CDR3 is TGCAGTCTCGGGGCGAACTCCTACAATGAGCAGTTCTTC. Its translation: CSLGANSYNEQFF.

This clonotype occurred a few times. The chain joins TRBV6-6 to TRBJ2-7; a possible D gene is TRBD1 (5 bases). This CDR3 is 13 amino acids long. The germline V gene encodes CDR1 MNHNY and CDR2 SVGAGI (reference sequence). V shed 7 bases and J shed 2 bases, with 12 bases lying between them. The CDR3 reads CASNAQGPYEQYF. Written as DNA, the CDR3 is TGTGCCAGCAACGCTCAGGGTCCCTACGAGCAGTACTTC.

J is TRBJ2-7 and V is TRBV4-2; 10 bases are shared with TRBD2. Germline CDR1 reads LGHNA; CDR2 reads YNFKEQ. Trimming took 4 bases from V and 4 from J; bases not matched to a gene: 7. CDR3 length: 15 amino acids. The CDR3 reads CASSPGAGGIYEQYF. Here the CDR3 DNA reads TGTGCCAGCAGCCCCGGAGCGGGAGGGATATACGAGCAGTACTTC.

The chain recombines TRBV5-1 with TRBJ1-1; D is perhaps TRBD1 (6 bases). CDR1 is SGHRS, CDR2 YFSETQ, per germline. The length of the CDR3 is 15 residues. Between the trimmed V and J ends, which lost 3 bases and 0 bases, there was a span of 12 bases. The CDR3 DNA is TGCGCCAGCAGCTACACGACAGGATTGAACACTGAAGCTTTCTTT. Its translation: CASSYTTGLNTEAFF.

V is TRBV12-3 or TRBV12-4 and J is TRBJ2-5; D possibly corresponds to TRBD2 (6 bases). This CDR3 has 15 amino acids. V was shortened by 5 bases and J by 0 bases, with 13 bases between the two germline ends. The CDR3 DNA sequence: TGTGCCAGCAGTCTCGCACGACTAGACCAAGAGACCCAGTACTTC. Its protein product is CASSLARLDQETQYF.

This clonotype was seen repeatedly, ten times or more. This chain links TRBV20-1 with TRBJ2-1; TRBD2 might be the D (5 bases). This CDR3 is 13 amino acids long. Germline lookup yields CDR1 DFQATT and CDR2 SNEGSKA (reference sequence). V lost 0 bases to trimming and J lost 10 bases, with 13 bases between them. The CDR3 loop reads CSAREDLGGEQFF. CDR3 in DNA: TGCAGTGCTAGAGAGGACCTCGGCGGGGAGCAGTTCTTC.

The chain combines TRBV28 with TRBJ1-5; maybe TRBD1 (5 bases). The CDR3 has 14 amino acids. The V gene lost 4 bases and the J gene lost 0 bases, with 7 bases spanning the gap. The germline gives CDR1 MDHEN, CDR2 SYDVKM. CDR3 in amino acids: CASSSGFSNQPQHF. The DNA of the CDR3 is TGTGCCAGCAGTTCAGGGTTTAGCAATCAGCCCCAGCATTTT.

This clonotype has just a few counts. The chain joins TRBV5-6 to TRBJ2-7; possible D gene TRBD2, 6 bases. The V end lost 6 bases, the J end lost 3 bases, and 13 bases lay between the germline ends. The CDR3 totals 13 residues. Germline assignment: CDR1 SGHDT and CDR2 YYEEEE. The CDR3 DNA reads TGTGCCAGCAAACTAGCCGACCGCTACGAGCAGTACTTC. Its protein product is CASKLADRYEQYF.

The genes are TRBV7-9 and TRBJ2-1; D possibly corresponds to TRBD1 (6 bases). Germline CDR1 and CDR2: SEHNR and FQNEAQ (reference sequence). This CDR3 has 15 residues. Trimming left V 5 bases short and J 2 bases short, with 13 bases between. CDR3 sequence: CASSKGRGTYNEQFF. CDR3 DNA sequence: TGTGCCAGCAGCAAAGGCAGGGGTACCTACAATGAGCAGTTCTTC.

There are a few counts of this clonotype. This chain links TRBV7-8 with TRBJ2-2; D may be TRBD2 (5 bases). Germline V lookup: CDR1 SGHVS, CDR2 FQNEAQ. This CDR3 is 15 amino acids long. V was pared by 2 bases and J by 5 bases, with 12 bases between. Here the CDR3 DNA reads TGTGCCAGCAGCTTAATAACCCGGGGTACCGGGGAGCTGTTTTTT. It is translated as CASSLITRGTGELFF.

In this sample, this clonotype turned up a few times. The rearrangement joins TRBV6-1 to TRBJ2-1; 12 bases agree with TRBD2. The CDR3 consists of 19 residues. The junction had 11 bases not matched to a gene; V was cut back by 5 bases and J by 0 bases. Germline-derived CDR1 and CDR2 are MNHNS and SASEGT. CDR3 loop: CASSTPGLAGFSSYNEQFF. DNA of the CDR3: TGTGCCAGCAGTACACCGGGACTAGCGGGCTTTAGCTCCTACAATGAGCAGTTCTTC.

The chain employs TRBV3-1 and TRBJ1-1, with a weak D call TRBD1 (5 bases). Germline V lookup: CDR1 LGHDT, CDR2 YNNKEL (reference sequence). The CDR3 has 13 residues. Trimming stripped 4 bases from V and 3 bases from J, with 9 bases between. The chain's CDR3 is CASSPGGYTEAFF. DNA for the CDR3: TGTGCCAGCAGCCCGGGGGGTTACACTGAAGCTTTCTTT.

The V and J genes are TRBV6-5 and TRBJ1-5; TRBD1 aligns across 9 bases. The V gene's germline CDR1 is MNHEY and CDR2 SVGAGI. The CDR3 contains 15 residues. V shed 2 bases and J 7 bases; nucleotides not matched to a gene: 6. DNA of the CDR3: TGTGCCAGCAGTTACGACAGGGGGGCCCGACAGCCCCAGCATTTT. Amino acids: CASSYDRGARQPQHF.